These T cell receptor beta chains were read from a single sample in a study of blood T cell repertoires in COVID-19. Only in-frame clones appear in the TCRdb table, and some are missing; sequencing was by immunoSEQ multiplex PCR. The sample lists 120,000 or so clones, roughly 85% occurring once. Specimen: peripheral blood. These TCRs come from a woman aged 80 or over with active or convalescent COVID-19. Each CDR3 is given without its conserved first and last residue. Fields, in order: V gene, J gene, CDR3 protein.

TRBV11-2	TRBJ2-5	ASSLVAGTGVKTQY
TRBV5-5	TRBJ1-2	ASSLEGGSIYGYT
TRBV28	TRBJ2-2	ASTSGAGDFSGELF
TRBV2	TRBJ2-7	ASRRQEYEQY
TRBV18	TRBJ1-1	ASSVGTGNMNTEAF
TRBV11-2	TRBJ2-1	ASSLDPSEDNEQF
TRBV16	TRBJ2-1	ASRHNRGVYNEQF
TRBV6-2/TRBV6-3	TRBJ2-7	ASSYYPSDKQY
TRBV19	TRBJ1-3	ASSIGGSGNTIY
TRBV7-9	TRBJ1-6	ASSLAPFDGTFYNSPLH
TRBV4-1	TRBJ1-5	ASSHYLGQPQH
TRBV5-1	TRBJ1-2	ASSLDGANYGYT
TRBV4-2	TRBJ2-5	ASSHSRLARETQY
TRBV6-5	TRBJ1-5	ASNQQGAHQPQH
TRBV7-9	TRBJ1-5	ASSSTPAGGRGNQPQH
TRBV4-3	TRBJ2-7	ASSRVWGGQYEQY
TRBV2	TRBJ2-5	ASSGGLAGTQETQY
TRBV14	TRBJ2-3	ASSQEEAGVFGDTQY
TRBV27	TRBJ2-2	ASSLLPGLAGVENTGELF
TRBV15	TRBJ1-5	ATSREQGLGQPQH
TRBV5-1	TRBJ2-7	ASSFSGSTEGQQY
TRBV12-5	TRBJ2-7	ASGFTRDRSYEQY
TRBV11-1	TRBJ1-1	ASSVDRAAAF
TRBV30	TRBJ2-1	AWRDTGLAGGSYNEQF
TRBV10-3	TRBJ1-1	AISESRENTEAF
TRBV28	TRBJ1-5	ATVVGGRGQPQH
TRBV19	TRBJ2-3	ASSPRYSTDTQY
TRBV6-2/TRBV6-3	TRBJ2-7	ASSLIGGRYEQY
TRBV19	TRBJ2-1	ATLEGNPSYNEQF
TRBV7-8	TRBJ2-1	ASSPRAGINEQF
TRBV5-1	TRBJ2-3	ASKPGLASDTQY
TRBV12-3/TRBV12-4	TRBJ1-2	ASSLKPNGYT
TRBV19	TRBJ2-3	ASSIFNTDTQY
TRBV30	TRBJ1-3	AWSVTGYFPGNTIY
TRBV6-2/TRBV6-3	TRBJ2-7	ASNPTLSYEQY
TRBV5-1	TRBJ2-1	ASSLGVNNEQF
TRBV27	TRBJ2-1	ASSIGLADLGEQF
TRBV5-1	TRBJ2-3	ASSLARLDTQY
TRBV19	TRBJ1-1	ASSIQGSRGTEAF
TRBV20-1	TRBJ2-5	SASSSDEMETQY
TRBV7-3	TRBJ2-3	ASSSSSGRGTQY
TRBV5-1	TRBJ2-1	ASSPGTSYNEQF
TRBV7-9	TRBJ1-1	ASSFIEAF
TRBV7-2	TRBJ1-5	ASSPGTREHQPQH
TRBV15	TRBJ1-6	ATSREGQGIISPLH
TRBV2	TRBJ2-2	ASGLAGRTGELF
TRBV11-2	TRBJ2-5	ASSLVPRLAGGETQY